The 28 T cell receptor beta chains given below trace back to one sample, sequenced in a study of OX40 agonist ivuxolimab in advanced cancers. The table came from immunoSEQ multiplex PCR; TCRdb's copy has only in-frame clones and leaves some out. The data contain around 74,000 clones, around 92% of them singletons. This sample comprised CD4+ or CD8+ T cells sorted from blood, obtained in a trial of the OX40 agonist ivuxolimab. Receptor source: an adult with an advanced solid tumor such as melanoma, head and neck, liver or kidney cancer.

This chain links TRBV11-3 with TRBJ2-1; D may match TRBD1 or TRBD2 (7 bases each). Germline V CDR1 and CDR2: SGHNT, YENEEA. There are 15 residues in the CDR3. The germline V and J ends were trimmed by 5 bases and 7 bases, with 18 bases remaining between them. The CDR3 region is CASSPSTGRVNEQFF. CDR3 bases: TGTGCCAGCAGCCCATCGACAGGGAGGGTGAATGAGCAGTTCTTC.

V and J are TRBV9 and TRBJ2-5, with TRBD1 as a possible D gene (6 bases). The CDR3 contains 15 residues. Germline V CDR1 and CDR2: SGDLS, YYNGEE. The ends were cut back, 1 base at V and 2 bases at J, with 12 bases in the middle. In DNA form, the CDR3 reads TGTGCCAGCAGCGTATCCGGGACAAGACAAGAGACCCAGTACTTC. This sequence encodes CASSVSGTRQETQYF.

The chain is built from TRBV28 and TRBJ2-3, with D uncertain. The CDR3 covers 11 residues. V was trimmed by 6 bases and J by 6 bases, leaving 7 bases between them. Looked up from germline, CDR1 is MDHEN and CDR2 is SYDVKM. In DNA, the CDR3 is TGTGCCAGCAGCACCATGGATACGCAGTATTTT. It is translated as CASSTMDTQYF.

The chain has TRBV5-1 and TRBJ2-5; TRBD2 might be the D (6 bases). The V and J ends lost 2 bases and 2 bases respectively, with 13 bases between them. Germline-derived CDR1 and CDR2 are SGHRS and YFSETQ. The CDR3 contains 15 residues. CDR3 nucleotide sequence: TGCGCCAGCAGCTTTGGGCCCGGGAGTCAAGAGACCCAGTACTTC. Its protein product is CASSFGPGSQETQYF.

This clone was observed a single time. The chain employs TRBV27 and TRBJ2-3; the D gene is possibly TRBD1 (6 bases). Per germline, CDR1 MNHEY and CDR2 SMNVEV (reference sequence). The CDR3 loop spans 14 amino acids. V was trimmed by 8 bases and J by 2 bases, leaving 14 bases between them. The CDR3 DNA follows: TGTGCCAGCTCAAACAGGGATACCACAGATACGCAGTATTTT. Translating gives CASSNRDTTDTQYF.

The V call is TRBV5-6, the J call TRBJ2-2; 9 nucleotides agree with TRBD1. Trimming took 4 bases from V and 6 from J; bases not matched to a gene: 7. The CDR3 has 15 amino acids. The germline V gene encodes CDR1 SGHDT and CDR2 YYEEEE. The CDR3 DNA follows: TGTGCCAGCAGCCCTATGGGACAGGGAGCCGGGGAGCTGTTTTTT. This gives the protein CASSPMGQGAGELFF.

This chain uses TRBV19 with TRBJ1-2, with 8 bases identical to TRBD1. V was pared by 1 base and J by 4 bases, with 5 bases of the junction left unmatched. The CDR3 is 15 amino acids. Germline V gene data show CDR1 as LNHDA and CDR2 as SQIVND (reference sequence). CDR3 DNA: TGTGCCAGTAGTATAGGAGCGGGACAGGTCTATGGCTACACCTTC. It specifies CASSIGAGQVYGYTF.

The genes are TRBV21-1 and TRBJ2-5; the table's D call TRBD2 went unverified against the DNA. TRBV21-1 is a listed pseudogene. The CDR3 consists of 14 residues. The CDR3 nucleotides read TGTGCCAGCTGCGGACTAGCGGTCCAAGAGACCCAGTACTTC. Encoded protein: CASCGLAVQETQYF.

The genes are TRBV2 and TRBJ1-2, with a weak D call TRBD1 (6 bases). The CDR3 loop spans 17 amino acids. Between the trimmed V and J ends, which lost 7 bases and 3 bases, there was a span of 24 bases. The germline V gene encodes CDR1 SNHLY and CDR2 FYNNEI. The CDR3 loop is CASNLGGGAGFYYGYTF. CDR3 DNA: TGTGCCAGCAATCTAGGGGGGGGCGCCGGGTTTTACTATGGCTACACCTTC.

CDR3 loop: CASSPRTGTEAFF. CDR3 sequence (DNA): TGTGCCAGCTCACCACGGACAGGGACTGAAGCTTTCTTT. The chain combines TRBV18 with TRBJ1-1, with TRBD1 matching over 8 bases. CDR3 length: 13 residues. From germline, CDR1 is KGHSH and CDR2 LQKENI. The trim removed 1 base at V and 5 bases at J, leaving 0 bases unmatched.

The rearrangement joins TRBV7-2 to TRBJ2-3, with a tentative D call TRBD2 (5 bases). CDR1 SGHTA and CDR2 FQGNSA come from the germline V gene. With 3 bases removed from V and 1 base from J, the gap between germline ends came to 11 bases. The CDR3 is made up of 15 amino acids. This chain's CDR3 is CASSLDSHRTDTQYF. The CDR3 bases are TGTGCCAGCAGCTTGGACTCCCATCGCACAGATACGCAGTATTTT.

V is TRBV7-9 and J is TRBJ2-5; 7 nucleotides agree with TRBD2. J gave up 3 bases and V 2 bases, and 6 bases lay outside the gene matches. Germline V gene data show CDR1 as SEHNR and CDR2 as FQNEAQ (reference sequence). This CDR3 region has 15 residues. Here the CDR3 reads CASSLRGVEEETQYF. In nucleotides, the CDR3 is TGTGCCAGCAGCTTACGGGGGGTGGAGGAAGAGACCCAGTACTTC.

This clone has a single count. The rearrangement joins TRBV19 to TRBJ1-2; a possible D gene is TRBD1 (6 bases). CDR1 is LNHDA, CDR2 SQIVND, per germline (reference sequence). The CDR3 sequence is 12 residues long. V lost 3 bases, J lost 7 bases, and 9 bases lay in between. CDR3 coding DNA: TGTGCCAGTAGTATCAGGGGAGGTGGCTACACCTTC. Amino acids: CASSIRGGGYTF.

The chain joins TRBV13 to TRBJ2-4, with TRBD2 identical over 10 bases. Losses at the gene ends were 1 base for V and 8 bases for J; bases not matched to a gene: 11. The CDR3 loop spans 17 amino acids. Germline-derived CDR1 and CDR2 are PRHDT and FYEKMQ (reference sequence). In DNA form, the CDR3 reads TGTGCCAGCAGCTTAGAGCTAGCGGGAGATTACCGGGACATTCAGTACTTC. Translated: CASSLELAGDYRDIQYF.

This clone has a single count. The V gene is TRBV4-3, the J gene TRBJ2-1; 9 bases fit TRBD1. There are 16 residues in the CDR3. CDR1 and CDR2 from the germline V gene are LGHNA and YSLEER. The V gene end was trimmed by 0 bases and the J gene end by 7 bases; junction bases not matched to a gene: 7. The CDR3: CASSQDGTGWANEQFF. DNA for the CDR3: TGCGCCAGCAGCCAAGACGGGACAGGGTGGGCAAATGAGCAGTTCTTC.

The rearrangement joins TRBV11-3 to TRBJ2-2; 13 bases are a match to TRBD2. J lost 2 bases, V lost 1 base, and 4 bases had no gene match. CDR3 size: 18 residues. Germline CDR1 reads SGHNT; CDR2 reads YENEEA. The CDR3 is CASSLVRLAGGNTGELFF. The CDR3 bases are TGTGCCAGCAGCTTAGTGAGACTAGCGGGAGGTAACACCGGGGAGCTGTTTTTT.

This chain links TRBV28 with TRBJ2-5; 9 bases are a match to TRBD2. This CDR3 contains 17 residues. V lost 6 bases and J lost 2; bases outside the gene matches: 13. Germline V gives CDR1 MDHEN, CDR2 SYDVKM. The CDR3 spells CASSPGGAGGSQETQYF. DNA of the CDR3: TGTGCCAGCAGCCCCGGGGGAGCGGGAGGATCTCAAGAGACCCAGTACTTC.

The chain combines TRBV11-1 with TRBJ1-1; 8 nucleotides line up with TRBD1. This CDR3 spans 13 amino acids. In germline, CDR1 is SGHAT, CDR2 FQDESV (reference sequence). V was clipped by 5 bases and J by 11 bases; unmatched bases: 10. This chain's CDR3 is CASSPQGGFEAFF. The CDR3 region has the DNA TGTGCCAGCAGCCCACAGGGGGGGTTCGAGGCTTTCTTT.

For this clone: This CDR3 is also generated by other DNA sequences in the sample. CDR3: CASSRPPYEQYF. CDR3 DNA: TGTGCCAGCAGTCGCCCCCCCTACGAGCAGTACTTC. The chain carries TRBV7-9 and TRBJ2-7; the D is unclear. The CDR3 covers 12 residues. Germline CDR1 is SEHNR and CDR2 is FQNEAQ (reference sequence). V lost 6 bases, J lost 2 bases, and 8 bases lay in between.

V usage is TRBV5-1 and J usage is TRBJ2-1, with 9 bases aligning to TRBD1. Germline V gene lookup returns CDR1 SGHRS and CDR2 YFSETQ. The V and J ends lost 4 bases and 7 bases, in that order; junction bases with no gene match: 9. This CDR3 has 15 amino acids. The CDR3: CASSMGQGFWNEQFF. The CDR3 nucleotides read TGCGCCAGCAGCATGGGACAGGGATTTTGGAATGAGCAGTTCTTC.

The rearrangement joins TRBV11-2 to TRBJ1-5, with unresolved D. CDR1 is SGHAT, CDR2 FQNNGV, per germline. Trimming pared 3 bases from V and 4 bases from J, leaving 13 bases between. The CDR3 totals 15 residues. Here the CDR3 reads CASSLDFDGNQPQHF. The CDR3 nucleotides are TGTGCCAGCAGCTTGGACTTTGACGGGAATCAGCCCCAGCATTTT.

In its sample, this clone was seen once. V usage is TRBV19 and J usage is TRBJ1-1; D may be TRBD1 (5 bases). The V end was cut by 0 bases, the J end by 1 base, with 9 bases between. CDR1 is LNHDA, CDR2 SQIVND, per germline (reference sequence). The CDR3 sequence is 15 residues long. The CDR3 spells CASSIDRDWNTEAFF. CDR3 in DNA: TGTGCCAGTAGTATAGACCGGGACTGGAACACTGAAGCTTTCTTT.

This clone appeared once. The CDR3 region is CASSVDPGRLPEQFF. CDR3 DNA sequence: TGTGCCAGCAGCGTAGACCCAGGGCGACTTCCTGAGCAGTTCTTC. The chain has TRBV9 and TRBJ2-1; D possibly corresponds to TRBD1 (5 bases). This CDR3 comprises 15 residues. V shed 0 bases and J shed 9 bases, with 16 bases lying between them. Germline V CDR1 and CDR2: SGDLS, YYNGEE.

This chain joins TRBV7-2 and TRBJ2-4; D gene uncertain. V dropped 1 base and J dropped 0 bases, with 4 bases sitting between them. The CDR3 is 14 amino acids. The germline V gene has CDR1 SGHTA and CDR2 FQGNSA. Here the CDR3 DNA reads TGTGCCAGCAGCTTAGTAGCAGCCAAAAACATTCAGTACTTC. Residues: CASSLVAAKNIQYF.

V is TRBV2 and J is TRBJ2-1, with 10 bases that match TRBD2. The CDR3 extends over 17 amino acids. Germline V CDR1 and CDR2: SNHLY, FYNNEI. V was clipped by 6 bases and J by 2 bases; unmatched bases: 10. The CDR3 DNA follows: TGTGCCAGCAGGATGATAAAAGGACTAGCGGCCTACAATGAGCAGTTCTTC. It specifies CASRMIKGLAAYNEQFF. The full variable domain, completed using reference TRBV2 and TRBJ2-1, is EPEVTQTPSHQVTQMGQEVILRCVPISNHLYFYWYRQILGQKVEFLVSFYNNEISEKSEIFDDQFSVERPDGSNFTLKIRSTKLEDSAMYFCASRMIKGLAAYNEQFFGPGTRLTVL.

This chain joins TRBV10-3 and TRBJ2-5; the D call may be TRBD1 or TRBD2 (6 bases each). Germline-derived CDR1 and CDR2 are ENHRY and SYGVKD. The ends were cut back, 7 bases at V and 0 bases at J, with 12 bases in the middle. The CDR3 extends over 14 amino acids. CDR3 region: CAIKEEGDQETQYF. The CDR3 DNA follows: TGTGCCATCAAGGAGGAGGGGGACCAAGAGACCCAGTACTTC.

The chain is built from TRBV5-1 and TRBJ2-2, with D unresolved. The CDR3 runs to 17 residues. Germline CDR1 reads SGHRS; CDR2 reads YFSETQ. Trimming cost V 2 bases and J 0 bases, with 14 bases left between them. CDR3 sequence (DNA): TGCGCCAGCAGCTTCGATACGGCCTTCGCGAACACCGGGGAGCTGTTTTTT. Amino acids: CASSFDTAFANTGELFF.

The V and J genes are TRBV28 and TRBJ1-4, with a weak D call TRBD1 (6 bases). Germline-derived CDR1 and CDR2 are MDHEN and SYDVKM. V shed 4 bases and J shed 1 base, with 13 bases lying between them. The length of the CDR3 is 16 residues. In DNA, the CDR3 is TGTGCCAGCAGTTCGAATGGGGGCAGAACTAATGAAAAACTGTTTTTT. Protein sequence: CASSSNGGRTNEKLFF.